Each of the 21 T cell receptor beta chains below was sequenced from the same sample in a study of cytomegalovirus exposure and HLA in healthy donors (TCRdb year 2017). The method was the immunoSEQ multiplex PCR assay. A mixture of 60 forward primers for TCR Vbeta segments and 13 reverse primers for TCR Jbeta segments was used in the multiplex PCR. TCRdb re-hosts the immuneACCESS table, in-frame sequences only. Its copies lack some clones; in the studies checked, an unresolved V gene accounts for under half of them, and the cause for the rest is not known. In all, the sample holds about 63,000 clones, and roughly 77% of those were seen once. The leading ten clones occupy approximately 20% of the sample. The material sequenced was PBMCs. The source of these receptors is a woman aged 40 to 55 in good health and CMV-seropositive.

The chain joins TRBV4-2 to TRBJ2-1, with 8 bases aligning to TRBD2. V was clipped by 7 bases and J by 6 bases; unmatched bases: 8. The CDR3 has 14 residues. In germline, CDR1 is LGHNA, CDR2 YNFKEQ. The CDR3 DNA reads TGTGCCAGCAACCCGGGACTAGAGGCCAATGAGCAGTTCTTC. Translated: CASNPGLEANEQFF.

This chain joins TRBV29-1 and TRBJ1-1; possibly TRBD1 for D (5 bases). Trimming shortened V by 7 bases and J by 5 bases, and 14 bases separated the two germline ends. Germline V lookup: CDR1 SQVTM, CDR2 ANQGSEA. This CDR3 is 12 amino acids long. The CDR3 reads CSGSQGRTEAFF. Here the CDR3 DNA reads TGCAGCGGAAGTCAGGGCAGGACTGAAGCTTTCTTT.

The chain joins TRBV6-5 to TRBJ1-2, with D maybe TRBD1 (6 bases). The CDR3 covers 14 residues. CDR1 is MNHEY and CDR2 is SVGAGI in the germline V gene. Trimming took 6 bases from V and 5 from J, leaving 16 bases between them. The CDR3 DNA reads as TGTGCCAGCAGAGGGGCAGGGGTTTATTATGGCTACACCTTC. It yields the protein CASRGAGVYYGYTF.

This clone was detected a few times. The CDR3 region is CASSLEDRVDEQFF. CDR3 bases: TGTGCCAGCAGCCTAGAGGACAGGGTGGATGAGCAGTTCTTC. This chain uses TRBV11-1 with TRBJ2-1; TRBD1 matches at 8 bases. CDR3 size: 14 residues. Germline V gene lookup returns CDR1 SGHAT and CDR2 FQDESV (reference sequence). V shed 5 bases, J shed 8 bases, and the junction held 8 bases outside the gene matches.

This chain connects TRBV5-1 to TRBJ2-7; 10 nucleotides match TRBD1. The CDR3 consists of 15 residues. CDR1 and CDR2 (germline): SGHRS, YFSETQ. The V gene end was trimmed by 2 bases and the J gene end by 3 bases; junction bases not matched to a gene: 5. CDR3: CASSLGRTGGYEQYF. The CDR3 region has the DNA TGCGCCAGCAGCTTAGGGCGGACAGGGGGCTACGAGCAGTACTTC.

The chain carries TRBV5-6 and TRBJ2-3; 10 bases match TRBD2. The germline V gene has CDR1 SGHDT and CDR2 YYEEEE. The CDR3 is 17 residues long. With 4 bases clipped from V and 6 bases from J, the junction kept 14 bases outside the gene matches. The CDR3 region has the DNA TGTGCCAGCAGCCCAGGCCTTCAGCGGGGGGGCAGGGATACGCAGTATTTT. This codes for CASSPGLQRGGRDTQYF.

This clone was recorded once. This chain joins TRBV15 and TRBJ1-4; 7 nucleotides align to TRBD1. Germline V lookup: CDR1 LNHNV, CDR2 YYDKDF (reference sequence). The CDR3 contains 16 residues. V lost 1 base and J lost 4; bases outside the gene matches: 6. The chain's CDR3 is CATSRVRDRDNEKLFF. The CDR3 nucleotides read TGTGCCACCAGCAGAGTGAGGGACAGAGATAATGAAAAACTGTTTTTT.

V gene TRBV6-5 combines with J gene TRBJ1-2, with a possible D match to TRBD1 (5 bases). The CDR3 has 13 amino acids. CDR1 is MNHEY and CDR2 is SVGAGI in the germline V gene. Trimming left V 5 bases short and J 4 bases short, with 11 bases between. CDR3 residues: CASSDQGSYGYTF. CDR3 coding DNA: TGTGCCAGCAGTGATCAGGGTTCCTATGGCTACACCTTC.

V and J are TRBV19 and TRBJ1-1, with unresolved D. CDR1 LNHDA and CDR2 SQIVND come from the germline V gene (reference sequence). V was clipped by 6 bases and J by 0 bases, with 11 bases between them. The CDR3 covers 14 residues. Written as DNA, the CDR3 is TGTGCCAGTAGCCTGACGGGGATGAACACTGAAGCTTTCTTT. Translation: CASSLTGMNTEAFF.

The V gene is TRBV5-5, the J gene TRBJ2-7; 9 bases are shared with TRBD2. The CDR3 consists of 14 residues. Germline values: CDR1 SGHKS, CDR2 YYEKEE (reference sequence). The junction had 7 bases not matched to a gene; V was cut back by 4 bases and J by 5 bases. In DNA, the CDR3 is TGTGCCAGCAGCCCCGGGGCGGGGGGGAACGAGCAGTACTTC. Amino acid sequence: CASSPGAGGNEQYF.

V and J are TRBV5-1 and TRBJ2-1, with a possible D match to TRBD1 (5 bases). Trimming pared 2 bases from V and 4 bases from J, leaving 10 bases between. Germline CDR1 reads SGHRS; CDR2 reads YFSETQ. The CDR3 covers 14 residues. CDR3 region: CASSLQEWYNEQFF. DNA for the CDR3: TGCGCCAGCAGCTTACAGGAATGGTACAATGAGCAGTTCTTC.

The rearrangement joins TRBV13 to TRBJ1-1; D unclear. With 5 bases removed from V and 3 bases from J, the gap between germline ends came to 16 bases. The V gene's germline CDR1 is PRHDT and CDR2 FYEKMQ (reference sequence). CDR3 length: 15 residues. This CDR3 is CASSPPPTRDTEAFF. The CDR3 nucleotides read TGTGCCAGCAGCCCCCCTCCGACGAGGGACACTGAAGCTTTCTTT. The variable domain in full, completed from reference TRBV13 and TRBJ1-1, reads AAGVIQSPRHLIKEKRETATLKCYPIPRHDTVYWYQQGPGQDPQFLISFYEKMQSDKGSIPDRFSAQQFSDYHSELNMSSLELGDSALYFCASSPPPTRDTEAFFGQGTRLTVV.

This chain connects TRBV5-4 to TRBJ1-2; D call uncertain. The CDR3 is 13 residues long. Trimming pared 5 bases from V and 6 bases from J, leaving 14 bases between. Germline values: CDR1 SGHNT, CDR2 YYREEE (reference sequence). CDR3 sequence (DNA): TGTGCCAGCAGTAAGGGAGGTCAGGATGGCTACACCTTC. Amino acid sequence: CASSKGGQDGYTF.

This CDR3 is CASSSLPGDEQFF. In nucleotides, the CDR3 is TGCGCCAGCAGCTCCCTCCCAGGCGATGAGCAGTTCTTC. The chain uses TRBV5-1 and TRBJ2-1; D ambiguous. The germline V gene has CDR1 SGHRS and CDR2 YFSETQ. The CDR3 totals 13 residues. Trimming stripped 3 bases from V and 8 bases from J, with 12 bases between.

This clone was observed a handful of times. The rearrangement links TRBV4-3 to TRBJ2-7; the D is unclear. The CDR3 runs 14 residues. Germline V gives CDR1 LGHNA, CDR2 YSLEER. Trimming removed 0 bases at V and 0 bases at J, with 6 bases between. CDR3 nucleotide sequence: TGCGCCAGCAGCCAAGAAGCCTACTCCTACGAGCAGTACTTC. This gives the protein CASSQEAYSYEQYF.

The chain carries TRBV2 and TRBJ2-3; 7 bases fit TRBD1. CDR1 is SNHLY and CDR2 is FYNNEI in the germline V gene. Losses at the gene ends were 7 bases for V and 4 bases for J; bases not matched to a gene: 8. This CDR3 is 14 amino acids long. The CDR3, as DNA: TGTGCCAGCATTTCAGGGGGAGAGTCAGATACGCAGTATTTT. Amino acids: CASISGGESDTQYF.

This rearrangement joins TRBV6-6 to TRBJ1-4, with 7 nucleotides matching TRBD1. The CDR3 is 16 residues long. V was pared by 5 bases and J by 0 bases, with 6 bases of the junction left unmatched. Germline CDR1 reads MNHNY; CDR2 reads SVGAGI (reference sequence). The CDR3 here is CASSNPTGPTNEKLFF. CDR3 in DNA: TGTGCCAGCAGTAACCCGACAGGGCCAACTAATGAAAAACTGTTTTTT.

This chain uses TRBV18 with TRBJ2-3; D uncertain. CDR1 and CDR2 from the germline V gene are KGHSH and LQKENI. Trimming took 3 bases from V and 4 from J, leaving 11 bases between them. The CDR3 sequence is 14 residues long. The CDR3 nucleotides are TGTGCCAGCTCACCGCGGCAGAATTCAGATACGCAGTATTTT. Translated, it gives CASSPRQNSDTQYF.

This clone was found once. V gene TRBV7-2 combines with J gene TRBJ2-7; TRBD1 is a possible D gene (5 bases). CDR1 SGHTA and CDR2 FQGNSA come from the germline V gene. V lost 3 bases and J 1 base, leaving 10 bases between the germline ends. The CDR3 runs to 14 residues. CDR3 protein: CASSLTVPSYEQYF. The CDR3 coding sequence is TGTGCCAGCAGCTTGACAGTGCCTTCCTACGAGCAGTACTTC.

This chain uses TRBV5-1 with TRBJ1-1; the D gene is possibly TRBD1 (6 bases). Germline CDR1 and CDR2: SGHRS and YFSETQ. The CDR3 totals 15 residues. V lost 0 bases and J lost 1, with 10 bases in between. CDR3 loop: CASSLDRAENTEAFF. The CDR3 DNA is TGCGCCAGCAGCTTGGACAGGGCGGAGAACACTGAAGCTTTCTTT. The variable domain in full, completed from reference TRBV5-1 and TRBJ1-1, reads KAGVTQTPRYLIKTRGQQVTLSCSPISGHRSVSWYQQTPGQGLQFLFEYFSETQRNKGNFPGRFSGRQFSNSRSEMNVSTLELGDSALYLCASSLDRAENTEAFFGQGTRLTVV.

The CDR3 bases are TGTGCCAGCAGCCAAGATACTCTTGTCAGCGGGGGGACATCAGATACGCAGTATTTT. Its protein product is CASSQDTLVSGGTSDTQYF. The rearrangement uses TRBV4-2 and TRBJ2-3; 9 nucleotides line up with TRBD2. The V and J ends lost 0 bases and 4 bases, in that order; junction bases with no gene match: 14. Germline CDR1 is LGHNA and CDR2 is YNFKEQ. This CDR3 comprises 19 residues.